What follows are 11 T cell receptor beta chains derived from one specimen sequenced in a study of PD-1 blockade in classical Hodgkin lymphoma. Profiled with immunoSEQ multiplex PCR; TCRdb holds only in-frame clones, not every one. The sample carries 13,000 to 15,000 clones, more than 70% recorded once. Each of the patients experienced relapse following autologous stem cell transplantation, and their brentuximab vedotin exposure differed. Specimen: peripheral blood mononuclear cells (PBMCs), collected at baseline. The receptors were sampled from a human donor with classical Hodgkin lymphoma.

The chain is built from TRBV11-2 and TRBJ1-2; D gene uncertain. The length of the CDR3 is 14 residues. Germline-derived CDR1 and CDR2 are SGHAT and FQNNGV. V lost 1 base and J lost 7, with 13 bases in between. CDR3 bases: TGTGCCAGCAGCTTAGCGGCAGGAGGCGTTGGCTACACCTTC. The encoded protein is CASSLAAGGVGYTF.

The chain recombines TRBV7-9 with TRBJ2-1; 9 positions match TRBD2. The CDR3 sequence is 15 residues long. The V and J ends lost 1 base and 8 bases, in that order; junction bases with no gene match: 6. The germline V gene has CDR1 SEHNR and CDR2 FQNEAQ (reference sequence). The CDR3 sequence: CASSLGRGGIYEQFF. The CDR3 coding sequence is TGTGCCAGCAGCTTAGGGCGGGGGGGCATCTATGAGCAGTTCTTC.

V and J are TRBV10-1 and TRBJ1-1, with unresolved D. Deletions cut 10 bases from V and 1 base from J, with 22 bases between. Germline lookup yields CDR1 WNHNN and CDR2 SYGVQD (reference sequence). This CDR3 region has 16 residues. CDR3 loop: CANFCSGIGPNTEAFF. The CDR3 DNA follows: TGCGCCAATTTTTGCAGTGGAATAGGGCCGAACACTGAAGCTTTCTTT.

The table lists this clone with a count of one. This chain uses TRBV25-1 with TRBJ1-4; unclear D gene. V lost 3 bases to trimming and J lost 3 bases, with 11 bases between them. CDR3 length: 15 amino acids. Per germline, CDR1 MGHDK and CDR2 SYGVNS. The CDR3 region is CASSEAAAPNEKLFF. The CDR3 region has the DNA TGTGCCAGCAGTGAGGCCGCTGCCCCTAATGAAAAACTGTTTTTT.

The CDR3 DNA reads TGTGCTAGTGGTTCTTTTATCGGGACAGGGGGTTCCTACGAGCAGTACTTC. Protein: CASGSFIGTGGSYEQYF. This chain uses TRBV12-5 with TRBJ2-7, with TRBD1 matching over 11 bases. The CDR3 sequence is 17 residues long. Per the germline V gene, CDR1 is LGHNT and CDR2 is FRNRAP. The V gene end was trimmed by 4 bases and the J gene end by 1 base; junction bases not matched to a gene: 9.

V gene TRBV11-3 combines with J gene TRBJ2-3, with unresolved D. V dropped 5 bases and J dropped 0 bases, with 6 bases sitting between them. Germline V gene data show CDR1 as SGHNT and CDR2 as YENEEA. The CDR3 has 13 amino acids. CDR3 region: CASSPDSTDTQYF. CDR3 in DNA: TGTGCCAGCAGCCCCGACAGCACAGATACGCAGTATTTT.

This clone came up a few times. The genes are TRBV5-6 and TRBJ2-3, with D unresolved. The germline CDR1 and CDR2 sequences are SGHDT and YYEEEE. CDR3 length: 12 amino acids. Trimming cost V 0 bases and J 5 bases, with 4 bases left between them. CDR3 in DNA: TGTGCCAGCAGCTTGGTTAGAGATACGCAGTATTTT. Protein sequence: CASSLVRDTQYF.

V and J are TRBV7-7 and TRBJ2-5; no definite D call. Between the trimmed V and J ends, which lost 0 bases and 5 bases, there was a span of 7 bases. Germline CDR1 reads SSHAT; CDR2 reads FNYEAQ (reference sequence). This CDR3 is built from 13 residues. DNA of the CDR3: TGTGCCAGCAGCTTAGCTGGGTGGGAGACCCAGTACTTC. Translating gives CASSLAGWETQYF.

The V and J genes are TRBV11-2 and TRBJ1-4; D remains ambiguous. V was trimmed by 1 base and J by 6 bases, leaving 21 bases between them. This CDR3 has 18 amino acids. In germline, CDR1 is SGHAT, CDR2 FQNNGV. In nucleotides, the CDR3 is TGTGCCAGCAGCTTAGTTTCGGAGGCCAGCCCGGAGGATGAAAAACTGTTTTTT. This translates into CASSLVSEASPEDEKLFF.

This clone was found a few times. This chain uses TRBV7-6 with TRBJ1-5; no reliable D call. Trimming stripped 1 base from V and 6 bases from J, with 7 bases between. The CDR3 runs to 13 residues. The germline V gene encodes CDR1 SGHVS and CDR2 FNYEAQ. CDR3 amino acids: CASSLGLGQPQHF. The CDR3 DNA sequence: TGTGCCAGCAGCTTAGGTTTGGGTCAGCCCCAGCATTTT.

The rearrangement links TRBV7-8 to TRBJ2-1, with TRBD2 as a possible D gene (6 bases). The CDR3 consists of 14 residues. The germline V and J ends were trimmed by 1 base and 6 bases, with 10 bases remaining between them. The germline gives CDR1 SGHVS, CDR2 FQNEAQ. CDR3 sequence reads: CASSLGLGINEQFF. Written as DNA, the CDR3 is TGTGCCAGCAGCTTAGGACTAGGAATCAATGAGCAGTTCTTC.